The clone carrying this T cell receptor (beta chain) was recorded at least ten times. The target antigen is unknown. The time point denotes: persistent/refractory GD, antithyroid drugs over 5 years with positive TRAb. PBMC-extracted RNA yielded the TCR library. Trimming took off 8 bases at V and 10 bases at J, with 17 bases between the two ends. Germline values: CDR1 SGHTA, CDR2 FQGTGA. This CDR3 spans 13 amino acids. The sample originates from a study of regulatory T cells in long-lasting Graves disease. Through Arm-PCR of CDR3 regions and iRepertoire HTBI primers, TCR beta libraries were built. Using its own MiXCR run on the multiplex PCR reads, TCRdb lists one record per CDR3 protein. The sample lists about 430,000 distinct CDR3 sequences, 21% occurring once. The study's findings and limits: Study was limited to peripheral blood, excluding thyroid tissue. Compared with new cases, persistent Graves' patients showed reduced TCR diversity. Gene preferences differed: TRBV28, TRBJ1-2, TRBJ2-5 in persistent cases.

The chain employs TRBV7-3 and TRBJ2-2, with D perhaps given as TRBD1 or TRBD2 (6 bases each). Material: peripheral blood mononuclear cells (PBMCs), obtained when the disease was refractory, from a patient treated with antithyroid drugs. The sequence was obtained from a female donor with Graves disease. In DNA, the CDR3 is TGTGCCAGCTCCCTTAGGGGGGCGACGGAGCTGTTTTTT. Protein: CASSLRGATELFF. Based on the CDR3 plus reference TRBV7-3 and TRBJ2-2, the full variable domain is GAGVSQTPSNKVTEKGKYVELRCDPISGHTALYWYRQSLGQGPEFLIYFQGTGAADDSGLPNDRFFAVRPEGSVSTLKIQRTERGDSAVYLCASSLRGATELFFGEGSRLTVL.